A single sample gave rise to the 26 T cell receptor beta chains below, sequenced in a study of blood T cell repertoires in COVID-19. Produced via immunoSEQ multiplex PCR; TCRdb's table is partial and in-frame only. Among 300,000 or so clones listed, about 90% were seen once. Input material: peripheral blood. The receptors originated from a woman under 40 with COVID-19, enrolled during active disease.

As DNA, the CDR3 is TGTGCCAGCAGCGTAGGACAGGGAGGCAATCAGCCCCAGCATTTT. It is translated as CASSVGQGGNQPQHF. The chain combines TRBV9 with TRBJ1-5, with TRBD1 matching 7 bases. CDR3 length: 15 residues. Trimming removed 0 bases from V and 2 bases from J; junction bases left unmatched: 2. Per the germline V gene, CDR1 is SGDLS and CDR2 is YYNGEE.

The rearrangement uses TRBV2 and TRBJ1-5, with D possibly being TRBD1 (5 bases). V lost 2 bases to trimming and J lost 6 bases, with 11 bases between them. The length of the CDR3 is 14 residues. The germline gives CDR1 SNHLY, CDR2 FYNNEI. The CDR3 nucleotides are TGTGCCAGCAGTGAACTTCCGGGGGGTCAGCCCCAGCATTTT. Its translation is CASSELPGGQPQHF. Full variable domain (outside the CDR3, taken from reference TRBV2 and TRBJ1-5): EPEVTQTPSHQVTQMGQEVILRCVPISNHLYFYWYRQILGQKVEFLVSFYNNEISEKSEIFDDQFSVERPDGSNFTLKIRSTKLEDSAMYFCASSELPGGQPQHFGDGTRLSIL.

The rearrangement uses TRBV27 and TRBJ2-7; TRBD2 matches at 7 bases. The V and J ends lost 9 bases and 0 bases, in that order; junction bases with no gene match: 11. In germline, CDR1 is MNHEY, CDR2 SMNVEV (reference sequence). The CDR3 has 15 amino acids. The DNA for the CDR3 is TGTGCCAGTATCCCAGCCGGGGGGAACTCCTACGAGCAGTACTTC. Translation: CASIPAGGNSYEQYF.

The table lists this clone with a count of one. This chain connects TRBV30 to TRBJ1-1; tentative D call: TRBD1 (5 bases). Germline-derived CDR1 and CDR2 are GTSNPN and SVGIG (reference sequence). V lost 1 base and J lost 8, with 8 bases in between. The CDR3 sequence is 11 residues long. The CDR3 DNA follows: TGTGCCTGGAGTGCCCAGGGAGAAGCTTTCTTT. Amino acids: CAWSAQGEAFF. Full variable domain (rest looked up from reference TRBV30 and TRBJ1-1): SQTIHQWPATLVQPVGSPLSLECTVEGTSNPNLYWYRQAAGRGLQLLFYSVGIGQISSEVPQNLSASRPQDRQFILSSKKLLLSDSGFYLCAWSAQGEAFFGQGTRLTVV.

This clone appeared a single time. The rearrangement uses TRBV12-3 or TRBV12-4 and TRBJ1-1, with D hard to call. The CDR3 covers 13 residues. V dropped 6 bases and J dropped 5 bases, with 13 bases sitting between them. The CDR3 region has the DNA TGTGCCAGCAGACCCGACCCGCGGACTGAAGCTTTCTTT. Translated, it gives CASRPDPRTEAFF.

V and J are TRBV19 and TRBJ1-2, with 7 positions matching TRBD1. Germline CDR1 is LNHDA and CDR2 is SQIVND (reference sequence). This CDR3 is 16 amino acids long. V trimming: 2 bases; J trimming: 3 bases; junction bases outside the gene matches: 9. Written as DNA, the CDR3 is TGTGCCAGTAGTATATACCACCCCGGACAGGACTATGGCTACACCTTC. Its translation: CASSIYHPGQDYGYTF.

The chain has TRBV2 and TRBJ2-1, with 8 bases lining up with TRBD2. J was trimmed by 5 bases and V by 7 bases; bases with no gene match: 7. This CDR3 region has 14 residues. Germline V gene data show CDR1 as SNHLY and CDR2 as FYNNEI. The CDR3 spells CASILTSAHNEQFF. Here the CDR3 DNA reads TGTGCCAGCATCCTGACTAGCGCCCACAATGAGCAGTTCTTC.

The chain recombines TRBV5-8 with TRBJ1-1, with unresolved D. The CDR3 totals 14 residues. Germline-derived CDR1 and CDR2 are SGHTS and YDEGEE. Trimming pared 6 bases from V and 1 base from J, leaving 13 bases between. CDR3 sequence (DNA): TGTGCCAGCAAGCTTCGAGGGCAGAACACTGAAGCTTTCTTT. This translates into CASKLRGQNTEAFF.

This chain connects TRBV9 to TRBJ1-1; 8 bases map to TRBD1. This CDR3 has 16 amino acids. Looked up from germline, CDR1 is SGDLS and CDR2 is YYNGEE. Unmatched junction bases numbered 10, after V lost 4 bases and J lost 2 bases. CDR3 DNA: TGTGCCAGCAGCCCCCGGGGGACAGGAACTAACACTGAAGCTTTCTTT. Protein product: CASSPRGTGTNTEAFF. Combining the CDR3 with reference TRBV9 and TRBJ1-1 gives the whole variable domain DSGVTQTPKHLITATGQRVTLRCSPRSGDLSVYWYQQSLDQGLQFLIQYYNGEERAKGNILERFSAQQFPDLHSELNLSSLELGDSALYFCASSPRGTGTNTEAFFGQGTRLTVV.

The chain has TRBV19 and TRBJ2-5; 9 bases line up with TRBD1. The CDR3 is 15 residues long. The J segment lost 2 bases and the V segment lost 5 bases, leaving 6 bases of the junction unmatched. CDR1 and CDR2 from the germline V gene are LNHDA and SQIVND (reference sequence). The CDR3 region is CASSVLDRGQETQYF. CDR3 DNA: TGTGCCAGTAGTGTCTTGGACAGGGGTCAAGAGACCCAGTACTTC.

The chain couples TRBV2 to TRBJ1-1; 7 nucleotides match TRBD1. With V trimmed by 6 bases and J by 4 bases, 8 bases remained unmatched. The length of the CDR3 is 14 residues. From germline, CDR1 is SNHLY and CDR2 FYNNEI. The CDR3 DNA is TGTGCCAGCAGGCGACAGGGCTTGGGCACTGAAGCTTTCTTT. Protein sequence: CASRRQGLGTEAFF.

V gene TRBV3-1 (or the pseudogene TRBV3-2) combines with J gene TRBJ1-2, with 9 bases identical to TRBD1. Germline V CDR1 and CDR2: LGHDT, YNNKEL (reference sequence). CDR3 length: 18 amino acids. The junction had 15 bases not matched to a gene; V was cut back by 4 bases and J by 3 bases. The CDR3 reads CASSLSLGARDRDYGYTF. As DNA, the CDR3 is TGTGCCAGCAGCCTAAGCTTAGGGGCCCGGGACAGGGACTATGGCTACACCTTC.

This sequence joins TRBV19 and TRBJ2-1, with TRBD2 matching over 14 bases. The CDR3 is 16 residues long. The germline gives CDR1 LNHDA, CDR2 SQIVND (reference sequence). V lost 5 bases, J lost 8 bases, and 8 bases stayed unmatched. CDR3 sequence reads: CASSVSTSGRADEQFF. The CDR3 DNA sequence: TGTGCCAGTAGTGTATCGACTAGCGGGAGGGCAGATGAGCAGTTCTTC.

The chain has TRBV19 and TRBJ2-7; weak D call: TRBD2 (6 bases). Between the trimmed V and J ends, which lost 0 bases and 5 bases, there was a span of 14 bases. CDR1 and CDR2 from the germline V gene are LNHDA and SQIVND (reference sequence). The CDR3 runs 15 residues. CDR3 sequence (DNA): TGTGCCAGTAGTATAGAACCCGGGAGTCAGGACGAGCAGTACTTC. Amino acid sequence: CASSIEPGSQDEQYF.

The genes are TRBV6-6 and TRBJ2-7; 8 positions agree with TRBD2. Germline V CDR1 and CDR2: MNHNY, SVGAGI (reference sequence). The CDR3 is made up of 14 amino acids. The J segment lost 4 bases and the V segment lost 6 bases, leaving 8 bases of the junction unmatched. This CDR3 is CASRDSGTTYEQYF. The CDR3 nucleotides read TGTGCCAGCAGAGATAGCGGGACCACGTACGAGCAGTACTTC.

This rearrangement joins TRBV28 to TRBJ1-4, with 7 bases aligning to TRBD1. V was pared by 5 bases and J by 8 bases, with 8 bases of the junction left unmatched. CDR3 length equals 14 residues. Germline V lookup: CDR1 MDHEN, CDR2 SYDVKM. CDR3 sequence reads: CASSITGVDEKLFF. DNA for the CDR3: TGTGCCAGCAGTATTACAGGGGTGGACGAAAAACTGTTTTTT.

The rearrangement uses TRBV6-4 and TRBJ1-6; 8 bases are shared with TRBD1. CDR3 length equals 14 residues. J lost 7 bases, V lost 5 bases, and 4 bases had no gene match. In germline, CDR1 is MRHNA, CDR2 SNTAGT. CDR3 in DNA: TGTGCCAGCAGTATGGACAGGGTGAATTCACCCCTCCACTTT. Its protein is CASSMDRVNSPLHF.

This clone was seen repeatedly, ten times or more. The chain employs TRBV5-1 and TRBJ1-1; 7 bases agree with TRBD1. The CDR3 sequence is 13 residues long. V trimming: 5 bases; J trimming: 6 bases; junction bases outside the gene matches: 7. CDR1 is SGHRS, CDR2 YFSETQ, per germline. In DNA form, the CDR3 reads TGCGCCAGCAGTTCGAGGACAGGTGCTGAAGCTTTCTTT. Its translation: CASSSRTGAEAFF.

The chain recombines TRBV6-5 with TRBJ2-2; D gene unclear. V gave up 2 bases and J gave up 0 bases, with 7 bases separating them. Germline V gene data show CDR1 as MNHEY and CDR2 as SVGAGI. This CDR3 has 15 amino acids. The CDR3 DNA sequence: TGTGCCAGCAGTTACGCAGATACGAACACCGGGGAGCTGTTTTTT. Translating it yields CASSYADTNTGELFF.

The V gene is TRBV20-1, the J gene TRBJ1-2; D perhaps matches TRBD1 (6 bases). V was trimmed by 3 bases and J by 2 bases, leaving 13 bases between them. The CDR3 extends over 14 amino acids. Germline CDR1 and CDR2: DFQATT and SNEGSKA (reference sequence). CDR3 coding DNA: TGCAGTGCTAGTATCGGGGGGCGGAACTATGGCTACACCTTC. It codes for CSASIGGRNYGYTF.

The chain carries TRBV19 and TRBJ1-1; 7 bases line up with TRBD1. Germline values: CDR1 LNHDA, CDR2 SQIVND (reference sequence). V gave up 6 bases and J gave up 3 bases; unmatched junction bases: 10. The CDR3 is 15 residues long. CDR3 sequence (DNA): TGTGCCAGTAGGCAACAGGGGAGGAGGGACACTGAAGCTTTCTTT. Translation gives CASRQQGRRDTEAFF.

The chain links TRBV6-5 to TRBJ2-1; 11 bases align to TRBD2. Per the germline V gene, CDR1 is MNHEY and CDR2 is SVGAGI. V shed 6 bases and J 6 bases; nucleotides not matched to a gene: 4. CDR3 length: 14 amino acids. In DNA, the CDR3 is TGTGCCAGCAGACTAGCGGGAGCAAGCAATGAGCAGTTCTTC. Translated, it gives CASRLAGASNEQFF.

The CDR3, as DNA: TGTGCCAGCAGCTTGGACGGTAGTGGAAACACCATATATTTT. Its protein product is CASSLDGSGNTIYF. J is TRBJ1-3 and V is TRBV5-6; D is ambiguous. Germline values: CDR1 SGHDT, CDR2 YYEEEE. The CDR3 is made up of 14 amino acids. V lost 0 bases to trimming and J lost 3 bases, with 7 bases between them.

The chain is built from TRBV6-5 and TRBJ2-5, with a possible D match to TRBD2 (6 bases). Germline V gene lookup returns CDR1 MNHEY and CDR2 SVGAGI. This CDR3 is 14 amino acids long. Trimming removed 6 bases at V and 8 bases at J, with 19 bases between. The CDR3 nucleotides are TGTGCCAGCAGCCCCCCAGGAGGGCCGCAAACCCAGTACTTC. Its translation is CASSPPGGPQTQYF.

DNA for the CDR3: TGTGCCAGCAGTTTAGGGATGGGGGGGGACACTGAAGCTTTCTTT. Translation gives CASSLGMGGDTEAFF. The V gene is TRBV28, the J gene TRBJ1-1; tentative D call: TRBD1 (5 bases). The CDR3 sequence is 15 residues long. V was shortened by 2 bases and J by 3 bases, with 13 bases between the two germline ends. Germline V gene lookup returns CDR1 MDHEN and CDR2 SYDVKM.

V usage is TRBV28 and J usage is TRBJ2-1; a possible D gene is TRBD2 (5 bases). The CDR3 has 14 amino acids. Germline CDR1 is MDHEN and CDR2 is SYDVKM. V lost 7 bases and J 9 bases, leaving 19 bases between the germline ends. The CDR3 DNA reads TGTGCCAGCATCCGCCAACTAGGTTGGGGTGAGCAGTTCTTC. Translating gives CASIRQLGWGEQFF.